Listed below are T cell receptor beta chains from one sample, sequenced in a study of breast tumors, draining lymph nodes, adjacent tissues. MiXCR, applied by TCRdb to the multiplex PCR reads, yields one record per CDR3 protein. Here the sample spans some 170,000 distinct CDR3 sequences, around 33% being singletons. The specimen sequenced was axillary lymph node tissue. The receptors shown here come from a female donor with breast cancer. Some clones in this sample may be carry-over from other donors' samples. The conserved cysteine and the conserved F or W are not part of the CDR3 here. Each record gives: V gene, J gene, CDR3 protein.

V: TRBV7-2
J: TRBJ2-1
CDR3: ASGQTEGDEQF

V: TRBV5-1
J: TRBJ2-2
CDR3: ASRLAVNTGELF

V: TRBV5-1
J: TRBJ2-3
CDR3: ASSLENSGRIGTQY

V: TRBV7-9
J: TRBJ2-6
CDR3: ASRGDAGANVLT

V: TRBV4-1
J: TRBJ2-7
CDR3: ASSTTSGAYEQY

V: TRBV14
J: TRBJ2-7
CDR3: ASSRGSSSSYEQY

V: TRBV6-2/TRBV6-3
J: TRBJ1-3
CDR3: ASSYSRDHPGNTIY

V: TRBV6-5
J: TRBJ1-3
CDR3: ASSYSPPGTGVGNTIY

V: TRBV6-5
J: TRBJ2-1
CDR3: ASSHSYRANEQF

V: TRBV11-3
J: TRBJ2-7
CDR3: ASSGAGASERY

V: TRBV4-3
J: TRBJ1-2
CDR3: ASSQEQNYGYT

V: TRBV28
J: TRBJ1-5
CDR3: ASRRQGAPQPQH

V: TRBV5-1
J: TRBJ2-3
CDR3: ASSHQGSGGAPIGTDTQY

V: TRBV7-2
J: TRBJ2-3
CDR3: ASSLDRGWSDTQY

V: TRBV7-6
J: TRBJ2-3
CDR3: ASSLGGTAYNEQY

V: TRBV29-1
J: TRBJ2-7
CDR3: SVVNGPSYEQY

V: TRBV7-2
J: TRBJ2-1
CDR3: ASSSSAGATYNEQF

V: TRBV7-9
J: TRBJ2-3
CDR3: ASSPPGGTDTQY

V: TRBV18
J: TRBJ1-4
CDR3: ASPQDRQSEKLF

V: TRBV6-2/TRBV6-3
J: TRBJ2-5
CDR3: ASSEAETQY

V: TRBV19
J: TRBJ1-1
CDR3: ASSMIGPEAF